The 7 T cell receptor beta chains given below trace back to one sample, sequenced in a study of T cell responses to AZD1222 COVID-19 vaccine. This table comes from immunoSEQ multiplex PCR, and its TCRdb copy is limited to in-frame clones, with some not included. The top ten hold less than 3% of the sample, which has 200,000 or so clones, about nine tenths seen once. The source was peripheral blood, collected on day 0 of MenACWY control vaccination. The source of these receptors is an adult in good health.

The rearrangement joins TRBV2 to TRBJ2-7; D remains unclear. Trimming cost V 3 bases and J 4 bases, with 10 bases left between them. Germline-derived CDR1 and CDR2 are SNHLY and FYNNEI. The CDR3 contains 13 residues. The CDR3 loop reads CASSERQLYEQYF. Written as DNA, the CDR3 is TGTGCCAGCAGTGAGAGGCAGCTATACGAGCAGTACTTC.

The chain combines TRBV5-4 with TRBJ2-5, with 13 bases matching TRBD2. Germline-derived CDR1 and CDR2 are SGHNT and YYREEE (reference sequence). Germline trimming cut 4 bases from V and 4 bases from J; bases unmatched to any gene: 7. The CDR3 contains 16 residues. In DNA form, the CDR3 reads TGTGCCAGCAGCGGACCGGGACTAGCGGGACTAGAGACCCAGTACTTC. It translates to CASSGPGLAGLETQYF.

This rearrangement joins TRBV6-5 to TRBJ1-2; TRBD1 is a possible D gene (6 bases). CDR3 length: 15 residues. Germline V gives CDR1 MNHEY, CDR2 SVGAGI. The V and J ends lost 6 bases and 8 bases respectively, with 22 bases between them. The CDR3 is CASRGPNGGAKGYTF. CDR3 bases: TGTGCCAGCAGGGGACCTAATGGGGGGGCAAAAGGCTACACCTTC.

The chain carries TRBV6-5 and TRBJ1-2, with 8 bases fitting TRBD1. V gave up 2 bases and J gave up 4 bases; unmatched junction bases: 6. The CDR3 length is 15 residues. Germline V gene sequence: CDR1 MNHEY, CDR2 SVGAGI. Written as DNA, the CDR3 is TGTGCCAGCAGTTACCAACAGGGGGGAGGCTATGGCTACACCTTC. Translation: CASSYQQGGGYGYTF.

The chain links TRBV28 to TRBJ2-1; D may correspond to TRBD1 or TRBD2 (6 bases each). This CDR3 spans 14 amino acids. Germline V gives CDR1 MDHEN, CDR2 SYDVKM. Trimming removed 8 bases from V and 0 bases from J, with 11 bases in between. CDR3 loop: CASARDTSYNEQFF. CDR3 sequence (DNA): TGTGCCAGCGCGCGGGACACCTCCTACAATGAGCAGTTCTTC.

The rearrangement links TRBV2 to TRBJ2-1, with D unclear. This CDR3 spans 13 amino acids. Deletions cut 2 bases from V and 12 bases from J, with 14 bases between. Germline V gene lookup returns CDR1 SNHLY and CDR2 FYNNEI. The CDR3 bases are TGTGCCAGCAGTGAATCGGTAGCACGTCGGCAGTTCTTC. Its protein product is CASSESVARRQFF.

The V call is TRBV9, the J call TRBJ1-4, with no clear D. The CDR3 loop spans 15 amino acids. V lost 4 bases, J lost 1 base, and 11 bases lay in between. Germline values: CDR1 SGDLS, CDR2 YYNGEE. The CDR3 coding sequence is TGTGCCAGCAGCCCATCCTGGGGAACTAATGAAAAACTGTTTTTT. Protein sequence: CASSPSWGTNEKLFF.